Presented here are 14 T cell receptor beta chains from one specimen sequenced in a study of OX40 agonist ivuxolimab in advanced cancers. Library method: the immunoSEQ multiplex PCR assay. Drawn from immuneACCESS, this table holds only the in-frame rearrangements with V and J called that TCRdb kept. Clones are partly lost; checked studies trace under half to an unresolved V gene and leave the rest unexplained. A total of approximately 20,000 clones appear in this sample, 75% to 85% of them only once. The ten largest clones add up to roughly 55% of the sample. The sequences come from CD4+ or CD8+ T cells sorted from blood, collected in a trial of the OX40 agonist ivuxolimab. These receptors were taken from an adult with an advanced solid tumor such as melanoma, head and neck, liver or kidney cancer.

J is TRBJ1-2 and V is TRBV27; 9 positions match TRBD1. Germline V CDR1 and CDR2: MNHEY, SMNVEV (reference sequence). Unmatched junction bases numbered 8, after V lost 6 bases and J lost 6 bases. CDR3 size: 14 residues. The CDR3 protein is CASSQQGAQDGYTF. The CDR3, as DNA: TGTGCCAGCAGCCAACAGGGGGCGCAGGATGGCTACACCTTC.

The chain is built from TRBV18 and TRBJ1-2; TRBD1 is a possible D gene (5 bases). The V gene lost 0 bases and the J gene lost 5 bases, with 10 bases spanning the gap. The CDR3 has 14 amino acids. CDR1 and CDR2 from the germline V gene are KGHSH and LQKENI. The CDR3 sequence is CASSPPQGLYGYTF. DNA for the CDR3: TGTGCCAGCTCACCACCCCAGGGACTATATGGCTACACCTTC.

The rearrangement uses TRBV5-1 and TRBJ2-7, with 14 bases lining up with TRBD2. The CDR3 has 16 residues. In germline, CDR1 is SGHRS, CDR2 YFSETQ. V was clipped by 6 bases and J by 2 bases; unmatched bases: 7. CDR3 DNA sequence: TGCGCCAGCACCGGACTAGCGGGGGGACACACCTACGAGCAGTACTTC. Amino acids: CASTGLAGGHTYEQYF.

The chain couples TRBV2 to TRBJ2-1; 8 positions match TRBD1. The CDR3 loop spans 14 amino acids. Germline loops: CDR1 SNHLY, CDR2 FYNNEI. J lost 3 bases, V lost 4 bases, and 2 bases had no gene match. The CDR3, as DNA: TGTGCCAGCAGTGCCACAGGGGGCTACAATGAGCAGTTCTTC. The encoded protein is CASSATGGYNEQFF.

A few counts support this clone. This sequence joins TRBV19 and TRBJ1-5, with D unclear. The CDR3 is made up of 12 amino acids. Germline CDR1 LNHDA, CDR2 SQIVND (reference sequence). Trimming took 4 bases from V and 6 from J, leaving 7 bases between them. The CDR3 region has the DNA TGTGCCAGTAGTACTACAGCTCAGCCCCAGCATTTT. Its translation: CASSTTAQPQHF.

V and J are TRBV5-5 and TRBJ1-2; tentatively, D is TRBD1 (5 bases). V gave up 3 bases and J gave up 7 bases, with 22 bases separating them. There are 16 residues in the CDR3. CDR1 is SGHKS, CDR2 YYEKEE, per germline (reference sequence). As DNA, the CDR3 is TGTGCCAGCAGCTCTGGACCCACAGGCCTCGTATTTGGCTACACCTTC. This translates into CASSSGPTGLVFGYTF.

This clone was recorded once. This sequence joins TRBV27 and TRBJ2-1, with D unresolved. Germline V CDR1 and CDR2: MNHEY, SMNVEV (reference sequence). CDR3 length: 15 residues. Trimming cost V 3 bases and J 8 bases, with 17 bases left between them. Here the CDR3 DNA reads TGTGCCAGCAGTTTCGCTAGGGAAGTGTGGGATGAGCAGTTCTTC. Amino acids: CASSFAREVWDEQFF.

The V and J genes are TRBV5-6 and TRBJ2-5, with D unclear. Matching the DNA end better, TRBJ2-7 makes the J call doubtful. Per germline, CDR1 SGHDT and CDR2 YYEEEE. The CDR3 covers 12 residues. Written as DNA, the CDR3 is TGTGCCAGCAGCTCCTTAGTAGGCGAGCAGTACTTC. This gives the protein CASSSLVGEQYF.

The chain uses TRBV4-2 and TRBJ2-7; no definite D call. This CDR3 region has 13 residues. In germline, CDR1 is LGHNA, CDR2 YNFKEQ. With 0 bases removed from V and 4 bases from J, the gap between germline ends came to 7 bases. CDR3 in DNA: TGTGCCAGCAGCCAAGATTTGCAGTACGAGCAGTACTTC. Protein product: CASSQDLQYEQYF.

The J gene is TRBJ2-1, the V gene TRBV28; 9 nucleotides match TRBD2. Unmatched junction bases numbered 14, after V lost 4 bases and J lost 7 bases. This CDR3 contains 17 residues. Germline V gene data show CDR1 as MDHEN and CDR2 as SYDVKM. The CDR3 region has the DNA TGTGCCAGCAGTTCCCACCCGGGTAGCGGGGGAGGAAATGAGCAGTTCTTC. Its protein product is CASSSHPGSGGGNEQFF.

The gene calls are TRBV19 and TRBJ1-1; 9 nucleotides line up with TRBD1. V gave up 6 bases and J gave up 1 base; unmatched junction bases: 12. Germline V gene data show CDR1 as LNHDA and CDR2 as SQIVND (reference sequence). The CDR3 extends over 17 amino acids. The CDR3 sequence is CASRTITGGFWNTEAFF. The CDR3, as DNA: TGTGCCAGTAGGACAATCACAGGGGGCTTTTGGAACACTGAAGCTTTCTTT.

This clone is deemed medium-sized. This chain connects TRBV10-1 to TRBJ2-3; 10 positions match TRBD2. CDR3 length: 17 residues. V lost 2 bases, J lost 3 bases, and 8 bases stayed unmatched. Per germline, CDR1 WNHNN and CDR2 SYGVQD (reference sequence). The CDR3 region has the DNA TGCGCCAGCAGTGAGATAGCGGGGGGCCGGGAGACAGATACGCAGTATTTT. It is translated as CASSEIAGGRETDTQYF.

This chain uses TRBV9 with TRBJ2-2, with TRBD2 identical over 12 bases. Germline CDR1 reads SGDLS; CDR2 reads YYNGEE. After removal of 4 bases from V and 6 bases from J, the junction contained 4 bases not matched to a gene. The CDR3 is 15 residues long. Written as DNA, the CDR3 is TGTGCCAGCAGCACGACTAGCGGGGGAGCCGGGGAGCTGTTTTTT. This codes for CASSTTSGGAGELFF.

The chain has TRBV7-6 and TRBJ1-1; 10 bases agree with TRBD1. CDR3 length: 17 residues. Trimming took 1 base from V and 0 from J; bases not matched to a gene: 5. CDR1 is SGHVS and CDR2 is FNYEAQ in the germline V gene. CDR3 residues: CASSLGPGQGMNTEAFF. CDR3 in DNA: TGTGCCAGCAGCTTAGGCCCGGGACAGGGGATGAACACTGAAGCTTTCTTT.